Below are 27 T cell receptor beta chains sequenced from a single sample in a study of T-cell reconstitution after alpha-beta-depleted transplantation in children. It was with unique molecular identifiers that the TCRbeta library was prepared. TCRdb re-called the PCR reads through MiXCR, storing one row per CDR3 protein. The repertoire holds around 400,000 distinct CDR3 sequences, roughly 10% seen once, with roughly 5.5% in the top ten. Sequenced material: PBMCs from the stem cell graft donor, taken from the stem cell graft. All receptors come from a human donor who donated a stem cell graft to a child with acute myeloid leukemia.

This clonotype has a handful of counts. V gene TRBV29-1 combines with J gene TRBJ2-1; 8 nucleotides match TRBD2. After removal of 4 bases from V and 2 bases from J, the junction contained 4 bases not matched to a gene. Germline CDR1 reads SQVTM; CDR2 reads ANQGSEA. The CDR3 sequence is 14 residues long. The DNA of the CDR3 is TGCAGCGTTGGAAAGCGGGGGACCTACAATGAGCAGTTCTTC. This encodes CSVGKRGTYNEQFF.

The V and J genes are TRBV5-1 and TRBJ2-7, with TRBD1 matching over 7 bases. V shed 0 bases, J shed 0 bases, and the junction held 3 bases outside the gene matches. The CDR3 runs to 15 residues. Germline V gene data show CDR1 as SGHRS and CDR2 as YFSETQ. The CDR3 loop reads CASSLVGGLSYEQYF. CDR3 sequence (DNA): TGCGCCAGCAGCTTGGTAGGGGGCCTCTCCTACGAGCAGTACTTC.

The table lists this clonotype with a few counts. This chain links TRBV25-1 with TRBJ1-2, with D tentatively TRBD1 (6 bases). The CDR3 consists of 16 residues. The V gene's germline CDR1 is MGHDK and CDR2 SYGVNS. V shed 1 base and J shed 5 bases, with 17 bases lying between them. CDR3 in DNA: TGTGCCAGCAGTGAATGGTTCCAGACAGGAGAGTATGGCTACACCTTC. The encoded protein is CASSEWFQTGEYGYTF.

In its sample, this clonotype was seen a few times. The chain uses TRBV7-2 and TRBJ2-7; 7 bases fit TRBD1. Trimming cost V 1 base and J 2 bases; bases outside gene matches: 5. This CDR3 region has 15 residues. CDR1 and CDR2 from the germline V gene are SGHTA and FQGNSA. The CDR3 reads CASSLGQGVAYEQYF. In nucleotides, the CDR3 is TGTGCCAGCAGCTTAGGACAGGGTGTAGCCTACGAGCAGTACTTC.

Notes on this clonotype: A much more abundant neighbour one base away suggests this may be a read error. V and J are TRBV29-1 and TRBJ2-7; D is possibly TRBD1 (5 bases). This CDR3 spans 14 amino acids. Germline CDR1 and CDR2: SQVTM and ANQGSEA. As DNA, the CDR3 is TGCAGCGTTACGGTGGGGCTAACCAGCTACGAGCATTACTTC. Protein: CSVTVGLTSYEHYF.

This clonotype was detected ten times or more. The rearrangement joins TRBV9 to TRBJ2-7; a possible D gene is TRBD1 (5 bases). The CDR3 has 13 residues. Germline V gives CDR1 SGDLS, CDR2 YYNGEE. Deletions cut 6 bases from V and 0 bases from J, with 10 bases between. CDR3 protein: CASKSDSSYEQYF. In DNA form, the CDR3 reads TGTGCCAGCAAATCCGACAGCTCCTACGAGCAGTACTTC.

A few counts support this clonotype. This chain uses TRBV25-1 with TRBJ2-1; D gene unclear. Germline CDR1 is MGHDK and CDR2 is SYGVNS. Trimming stripped 3 bases from V and 4 bases from J, with 7 bases between. This CDR3 is built from 13 residues. The CDR3 here is CASSEQEYNEQFF. CDR3 DNA sequence: TGTGCCAGCAGTGAGCAGGAGTACAATGAGCAGTTCTTC.

This clonotype was seen only a few times. The chain couples TRBV6-6 to TRBJ1-1; TRBD1 matches 8 bases. Germline CDR1 reads MNHNY; CDR2 reads SVGAGI (reference sequence). The V segment lost 6 bases and the J segment 6 bases; nucleotides outside the gene matches: 6. CDR3 length equals 13 residues. The CDR3 is CASRSDREPEAFF. The CDR3 DNA reads as TGTGCCAGCAGATCGGACAGGGAGCCTGAAGCTTTCTTT.

The J gene is TRBJ2-1, the V gene TRBV10-3; 7 nucleotides match TRBD2. Germline CDR1 is ENHRY and CDR2 is SYGVKD. With V trimmed by 8 bases and J by 4 bases, 8 bases remained unmatched. The CDR3 is made up of 14 amino acids. The CDR3 DNA follows: TGTGCCATCGACGGCGGGGGAGTTTACAATGAGCAGTTCTTC. Its protein product is CAIDGGGVYNEQFF.

In regard to this clonotype: The junction differs from germline at one of its ends, possibly a read error. The J gene is TRBJ1-2, the V gene TRBV7-7, with D perhaps matching TRBD1 (5 bases). CDR1 is SSHAT and CDR2 is FNYEAQ in the germline V gene (reference sequence). The CDR3 totals 11 residues. The CDR3 is CASRAEGGYTF. The DNA for the CDR3 is TGTGCTAGCAGGGCGGAAGGTGGCTACACCTTC.

This clonotype was observed a handful of times. The rearrangement uses TRBV19 and TRBJ1-1, with D maybe TRBD1 (6 bases). The V and J ends lost 6 bases and 2 bases respectively, with 13 bases between them. This CDR3 has 14 amino acids. CDR1 and CDR2 (germline): LNHDA, SQIVND (reference sequence). In nucleotides, the CDR3 is TGTGCCAGTAGAGAAGACAGGCTAAACACTGAAGCTTTCTTT. Its protein product is CASREDRLNTEAFF. The full variable domain, its missing parts supplied by reference TRBV19 and TRBJ1-1, is DGGITQSPKYLFRKEGQNVTLSCEQNLNHDAMYWYRQDPGQGLRLIYYSQIVNDFQKGDIAEGYSVSREKKESFPLTVTSAQKNPTAFYLCASREDRLNTEAFFGQGTRLTVV.

The chain joins TRBV6-1 to TRBJ1-2; D is unresolved. Looked up from germline, CDR1 is MNHNS and CDR2 is SASEGT. V gave up 4 bases and J gave up 8 bases, with 14 bases separating them. The CDR3 loop spans 13 amino acids. The CDR3 DNA is TGTGCCAGCAGTGCAGGTATCATAGGAGGCTACACCTTC. It translates to CASSAGIIGGYTF.

The chain links TRBV11-2 to TRBJ1-1; no firm D call. V lost 1 base and J 3 bases, leaving 3 bases between the germline ends. The V gene's germline CDR1 is SGHAT and CDR2 FQNNGV. CDR3 length equals 12 residues. CDR3 sequence: CASSLVYTEAFF. DNA for the CDR3: TGTGCCAGCAGCTTAGTTTACACTGAAGCTTTCTTT. The full variable domain, completed using reference TRBV11-2 and TRBJ1-1, is EAGVAQSPRYKIIEKRQSVAFWCNPISGHATLYWYQQILGQGPKLLIQFQNNGVVDDSQLPKDRFSAERLKGVDSTLKIQPAKLEDSAVYLCASSLVYTEAFFGQGTRLTVV.

This clonotype showed up many times. J is TRBJ1-1 and V is TRBV18, with 8 bases aligning to TRBD1. The CDR3 is 14 amino acids. J lost 4 bases, V lost 3 bases, and 4 bases had no gene match. Germline V gene data show CDR1 as KGHSH and CDR2 as LQKENI. The CDR3 nucleotides are TGTGCCAGCTCACCTTCGACAGGGGTCACTGAAGCTTTCTTT. It is translated as CASSPSTGVTEAFF.

The chain is built from TRBV5-1 and TRBJ2-5, with TRBD2 matching over 7 bases. The length of the CDR3 is 16 residues. The V segment lost 4 bases and the J segment 4 bases; nucleotides outside the gene matches: 13. Germline V CDR1 and CDR2: SGHRS, YFSETQ. The DNA of the CDR3 is TGCGCCAGCAGCCTGGCGGGAGTCGGACCTCCAGAGACCCAGTACTTC. This sequence encodes CASSLAGVGPPETQYF.

This clonotype was counted only a few times. The J gene is TRBJ1-5, the V gene TRBV20-1; 7 bases map to TRBD1. The germline gives CDR1 DFQATT, CDR2 SNEGSKA (reference sequence). The CDR3 has 14 amino acids. The trim removed 2 bases at V and 3 bases at J, leaving 4 bases unmatched. The CDR3 DNA sequence: TGCAGTGCTAGATTAACAGGGGACAATCAGCCCCAGCATTTT. It encodes CSARLTGDNQPQHF.

The chain links TRBV6-1 to TRBJ1-4; D is perhaps TRBD1 (5 bases). This CDR3 is built from 15 residues. V lost 4 bases and J 8 bases, leaving 17 bases between the germline ends. The V gene's germline CDR1 is MNHNS and CDR2 SASEGT. CDR3 sequence: CASSGSGGSGEKLFF. The CDR3 nucleotides are TGTGCCAGCAGTGGCTCAGGAGGCTCAGGGGAAAAACTGTTTTTT.

In DNA form, the CDR3 reads TGCAGCGTTGTTACCGGGAATGGCTACACCTTC. Its protein is CSVVTGNGYTF. This chain links TRBV29-1 with TRBJ1-2; D is unclear. There are 11 residues in the CDR3. The germline CDR1 and CDR2 sequences are SQVTM and ANQGSEA. The V end was cut by 4 bases, the J end by 6 bases, with 9 bases between. The full variable domain, completed using reference TRBV29-1 and TRBJ1-2, is SAVISQKPSRDICQRGTSLTIQCQVDSQVTMMFWYRQQPGQSLTLIATANQGSEATYESGFVIDKFPISRPNLTFSTLTVSNMSPEDSSIYLCSVVTGNGYTFGSGTRLTVV.

This clonotype was observed many times. V usage is TRBV24-1 and J usage is TRBJ2-1, with 9 bases fitting TRBD1. Trimming took 4 bases from V and 6 from J; bases not matched to a gene: 3. The germline V gene encodes CDR1 KGHDR and CDR2 SFDVKD. The length of the CDR3 is 14 residues. The CDR3, as DNA: TGTGCCACCAGTGACCCGACAGGGGGCAATGAGCAGTTCTTC. Translation: CATSDPTGGNEQFF.

This rearrangement joins TRBV28 to TRBJ2-1; no definite D call. V was shortened by 3 bases and J by 14 bases, with 14 bases between the two germline ends. Germline V gene data show CDR1 as MDHEN and CDR2 as SYDVKM. This CDR3 comprises 12 residues. This chain's CDR3 is CASSFSGRPKFF. The CDR3 region has the DNA TGTGCCAGCAGTTTTTCTGGTCGCCCGAAGTTCTTC.

The chain carries TRBV10-3 and TRBJ2-7; 8 nucleotides match TRBD1. V trimming: 4 bases; J trimming: 0 bases; junction bases outside the gene matches: 2. The CDR3 totals 14 residues. CDR1 is ENHRY and CDR2 is SYGVKD in the germline V gene. CDR3 region: CAISADRGSYEQYF. The DNA of the CDR3 is TGTGCCATCAGTGCCGACAGGGGCTCCTACGAGCAGTACTTC.

V usage is TRBV11-2 and J usage is TRBJ2-4, with D unresolved. Germline V gene lookup returns CDR1 SGHAT and CDR2 FQNNGV. The length of the CDR3 is 15 residues. Deletions cut 5 bases from V and 6 bases from J, with 17 bases between. This chain's CDR3 is CASSPGRTQINIQYF. DNA of the CDR3: TGTGCCAGCAGCCCGGGTCGAACCCAAATAAACATTCAGTACTTC.

The chain has TRBV20-1 and TRBJ2-1, with 7 bases matching TRBD2. Losses at the gene ends were 0 bases for V and 0 bases for J; bases not matched to a gene: 2. Germline-derived CDR1 and CDR2 are DFQATT and SNEGSKA (reference sequence). This CDR3 spans 15 amino acids. CDR3 sequence: CSARDLAVSYNEQFF. In DNA, the CDR3 is TGCAGTGCTAGAGATCTAGCGGTCTCCTACAATGAGCAGTTCTTC.

V is TRBV5-1 and J is TRBJ1-3, with a tentative D call TRBD1 (5 bases). Trimming stripped 0 bases from V and 2 bases from J, with 12 bases between. Germline CDR1 SGHRS, CDR2 YFSETQ. CDR3 length equals 16 residues. The CDR3: CASSLAAGLPGNTIYF. The CDR3 DNA reads TGCGCCAGCAGCTTGGCGGCGGGGCTCCCTGGAAACACCATATATTTT.

The chain links TRBV30 to TRBJ2-3; perhaps D is TRBD1 or TRBD2 (6 bases each). This CDR3 contains 14 residues. The V gene lost 4 bases and the J gene lost 0 bases, with 11 bases spanning the gap. Germline V gene lookup returns CDR1 GTSNPN and CDR2 SVGIG (reference sequence). The CDR3 sequence: CAWIQGTSTDTQYF. The CDR3 DNA is TGTGCCTGGATTCAGGGGACTAGCACAGATACGCAGTATTTT.

This clonotype was seen a few times. This chain uses TRBV5-1 with TRBJ2-7; possibly TRBD2 for D (6 bases). The V gene's germline CDR1 is SGHRS and CDR2 YFSETQ. The CDR3 covers 15 residues. Trimming left V 4 bases short and J 1 base short, with 15 bases between. The DNA for the CDR3 is TGCGCCAGCAGCCCTGGAGGGGATAGATCCTACGAGCAGTACTTC. Protein sequence: CASSPGGDRSYEQYF.

This clonotype was seen a handful of times. The V and J genes are TRBV12-3 or TRBV12-4 and TRBJ2-6, with D perhaps given as TRBD1 or TRBD2 (5 bases each). The CDR3 contains 14 residues. The V end lost 6 bases, the J end lost 4 bases, and 10 bases lay between the germline ends. The CDR3 bases are TGTGCCAGCAGGCCAGGGAGCGGGGCCAACGTCCTGACTTTC. Protein sequence: CASRPGSGANVLTF.